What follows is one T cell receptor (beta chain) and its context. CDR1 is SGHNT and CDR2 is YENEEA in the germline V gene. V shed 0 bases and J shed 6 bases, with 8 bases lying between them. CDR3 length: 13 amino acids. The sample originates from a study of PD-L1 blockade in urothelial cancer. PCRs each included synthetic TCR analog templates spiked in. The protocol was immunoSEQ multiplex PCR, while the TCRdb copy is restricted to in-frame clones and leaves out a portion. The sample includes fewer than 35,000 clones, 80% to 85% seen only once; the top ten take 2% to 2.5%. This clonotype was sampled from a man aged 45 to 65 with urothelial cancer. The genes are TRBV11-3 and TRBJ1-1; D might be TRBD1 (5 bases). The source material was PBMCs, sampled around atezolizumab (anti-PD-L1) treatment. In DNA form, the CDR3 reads TGTGCCAGCAGCTTAGATCCCAGGGCTGAAGCTTTCTTT. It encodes CASSLDPRAEAFF.